The 8 T cell receptor beta chains listed next were all sequenced from one sample in a study of technical replicates of blood from four donors. Using immunoSEQ multiplex PCR, the repertoire was profiled, and TCRdb retains in-frame clones only, with some absent. In the table there are fewer than 75,000 clones, around 93% of which are singletons. Sequencing was performed on T cells isolated from PBMCs. The receptors derive from a human donor in good health.

The V gene is TRBV4-1, the J gene TRBJ2-3, with D tentatively TRBD2 (5 bases). Germline V gives CDR1 MGHRA, CDR2 YSYEKL. Trimming took off 4 bases at V and 2 bases at J, with 13 bases between the two ends. The CDR3 loop spans 15 amino acids. The CDR3 loop reads CASSREPADTDTQYF. The CDR3 DNA reads as TGCGCCAGCAGCCGTGAACCAGCGGACACAGATACGCAGTATTTT.

The chain recombines TRBV27 with TRBJ2-2; perhaps TRBD1 as D (5 bases). The V gene's germline CDR1 is MNHEY and CDR2 SMNVEV (reference sequence). Trimming removed 4 bases at V and 3 bases at J, with 9 bases between. CDR3 size: 14 residues. The CDR3 is CASSSTVYTGELFF. In DNA, the CDR3 is TGTGCCAGCAGTTCGACAGTATACACCGGGGAGCTGTTTTTT.

The V gene is TRBV6-1, the J gene TRBJ2-1, with TRBD2 identical over 9 bases. The CDR3 totals 16 residues. Per germline, CDR1 MNHNS and CDR2 SASEGT. V trimming: 3 bases; J trimming: 7 bases; junction bases outside the gene matches: 10. CDR3 nucleotides: TGTGCCAGCAGTGAGACTCTAGCGGGGAGGGGTAATGAGCAGTTCTTC. This translates into CASSETLAGRGNEQFF.

The chain is built from TRBV29-1 and TRBJ2-1; 7 nucleotides line up with TRBD1. CDR1 and CDR2 (germline): SQVTM, ANQGSEA. This CDR3 has 14 residues. The CDR3 loop is CILLEDRKENEQFF. For the CDR3, the DNA is TGCATCCTACTAGAGGACAGGAAAGAGAATGAGCAGTTCTTC.

This chain links TRBV30 with TRBJ1-1; D not resolved. V was clipped by 5 bases and J by 0 bases, with 10 bases between them. CDR1 and CDR2 (germline): GTSNPN, SVGIG (reference sequence). The CDR3 covers 13 residues. The CDR3 reads CAWAQVMNTEAFF. CDR3 DNA: TGTGCCTGGGCCCAGGTGATGAACACTGAAGCTTTCTTT.

This sequence joins TRBV30 and TRBJ1-6; 8 nucleotides align to TRBD1. CDR1 and CDR2 from the germline V gene are GTSNPN and SVGIG (reference sequence). J lost 7 bases, V lost 0 bases, and 20 bases had no gene match. CDR3 length: 20 residues. CDR3 residues: CAWSVRTGTGRFRGNSPLHF. Written as DNA, the CDR3 is TGTGCCTGGAGTGTGCGGACCGGGACAGGAAGATTTAGGGGCAATTCACCCCTCCACTTT.

This sequence joins TRBV4-1 and TRBJ2-3, with D possibly matching TRBD1 (5 bases). The CDR3 covers 13 residues. CDR1 is MGHRA, CDR2 YSYEKL, per germline. V lost 2 bases and J lost 3, with 6 bases in between. CDR3 sequence: CASSQSGTDTQYF. In DNA, the CDR3 is TGCGCCAGCAGCCAATCAGGGACAGATACGCAGTATTTT.

The CDR3: CASSFSGTGDEKLFF. In DNA, the CDR3 is TGTGCCAGCAGCTTTAGTGGGACAGGCGACGAAAAACTGTTTTTT. This chain uses TRBV7-9 with TRBJ1-4; TRBD1 matches 8 bases. CDR1 is SEHNR, CDR2 FQNEAQ, per germline (reference sequence). The CDR3 contains 15 residues. The J segment lost 8 bases and the V segment lost 3 bases, leaving 8 bases of the junction unmatched.